These 28 T cell receptor beta chains were all obtained from the same sample, sequenced in a study of T cell changes during pregnancy in multiple sclerosis. Measured with immunoSEQ multiplex PCR; TCRdb has only the in-frame clones, and not every one. The sample carries fewer than 140,000 clones, approximately 90% recorded once. Here the sequenced sample was peripheral blood, taken after pregnancy. The receptors derive from a female donor with multiple sclerosis, enrolled in a pregnancy study.

The chain links TRBV18 to TRBJ1-4; the D gene is possibly TRBD1 (5 bases). V was clipped by 3 bases and J by 0 bases, with 11 bases between them. Germline values: CDR1 KGHSH, CDR2 LQKENI. There are 16 residues in the CDR3. For the CDR3, the DNA is TGTGCCAGCTCACCCCGGGGGATCGCAACTAATGAAAAACTGTTTTTT. Its protein product is CASSPRGIATNEKLFF.

The gene calls are TRBV18 and TRBJ1-2; 7 bases are shared with TRBD1. The CDR3 totals 13 residues. Germline CDR1 reads KGHSH; CDR2 reads LQKENI. V lost 0 bases to trimming and J lost 5 bases; unmatched junction nucleotides: 0. CDR3 in DNA: TGTGCCAGCTCACCACCGACAGGGTATGGCTACACCTTC. This translates into CASSPPTGYGYTF.

V is TRBV19 and J is TRBJ1-1; D is unresolved. The V end lost 4 bases, the J end lost 4 bases, and 13 bases lay between the germline ends. Germline V CDR1 and CDR2: LNHDA, SQIVND (reference sequence). This CDR3 contains 14 residues. CDR3: CASSTHVGGTEAFF. In nucleotides, the CDR3 is TGTGCCAGTAGTACCCATGTGGGAGGCACTGAAGCTTTCTTT.

This chain's CDR3 is CASSYSMGGDNSPLHF. CDR3 nucleotides: TGTGCCAGCAGTTACTCGATGGGAGGGGACAATTCACCCCTCCACTTT. J is TRBJ1-6 and V is TRBV6-6, with a tentative D call TRBD1 (5 bases). The CDR3 sequence is 16 residues long. Trimming pared 0 bases from V and 7 bases from J, leaving 13 bases between. Looked up from germline, CDR1 is MNHNY and CDR2 is SVGAGI (reference sequence).

For the CDR3, the DNA is TGTGCCAGCAGCCTCCTCCCGACAGGGATGAACACTGAAGCTTTCTTT. Its protein is CASSLLPTGMNTEAFF. The chain couples TRBV7-9 to TRBJ1-1; 7 nucleotides align to TRBD1. Germline V lookup: CDR1 SEHNR, CDR2 FQNEAQ (reference sequence). The CDR3 is made up of 16 amino acids. V lost 5 bases, J lost 0 bases, and 9 bases stayed unmatched.

V and J are TRBV2 and TRBJ1-1; D is uncertain. This CDR3 is built from 14 residues. CDR1 and CDR2 (germline): SNHLY, FYNNEI. Trimming cost V 4 bases and J 2 bases, with 11 bases left between them. CDR3 amino acids: CASSAERINTEAFF. The DNA of the CDR3 is TGTGCCAGCAGTGCCGAGAGAATCAACACTGAAGCTTTCTTT.

The genes are TRBV7-2 and TRBJ2-1, with a weak D call TRBD1 (5 bases). This CDR3 contains 13 residues. With 5 bases removed from V and 8 bases from J, the gap between germline ends came to 13 bases. Germline CDR1 reads SGHTA; CDR2 reads FQGNSA. The CDR3 nucleotides read TGTGCCAGCAGCCTATCCCAAGGGGATGAGCAGTTCTTC. Its translation: CASSLSQGDEQFF. The whole variable domain, remainder taken from reference TRBV7-2 and TRBJ2-1, is GAGVSQSPSNKVTEKGKDVELRCDPISGHTALYWYRQSLGQGLEFLIYFQGNSAPDKSGLPSDRFSAERTGGSVSTLTIQRTQQEDSAVYLCASSLSQGDEQFFGPGTRLTVL.

This chain uses TRBV28 with TRBJ2-7; D ambiguous. The CDR3 runs 14 residues. V lost 1 base and J 5 bases, leaving 12 bases between the germline ends. Per germline, CDR1 MDHEN and CDR2 SYDVKM. In DNA, the CDR3 is TGTGCCAGCAGTTTATTAGGCGAGCGAAACGAGCAGTACTTC. Encoded protein: CASSLLGERNEQYF.

The V call is TRBV5-6, the J call TRBJ1-3; TRBD1 is a possible D gene (6 bases). The CDR3 loop spans 16 amino acids. V lost 3 bases and J lost 0, with 13 bases in between. CDR1 and CDR2 from the germline V gene are SGHDT and YYEEEE. As DNA, the CDR3 is TGTGCCAGCAGCTCCCGCCGGACAGACTCTGGAAACACCATATATTTT. Translation: CASSSRRTDSGNTIYF.

The chain employs TRBV5-4 and TRBJ2-1, with 9 positions matching TRBD2. Per germline, CDR1 SGHNT and CDR2 YYREEE (reference sequence). V was clipped by 1 base and J by 0 bases; unmatched bases: 2. The CDR3 contains 16 residues. In nucleotides, the CDR3 is TGTGCCAGCAGCTTGATTAGCGGGGGCTCCTACAATGAGCAGTTCTTC. As protein: CASSLISGGSYNEQFF.

The rearrangement links TRBV10-2 to TRBJ1-1; TRBD1 might be the D (5 bases). CDR3 length: 13 amino acids. Looked up from germline, CDR1 is WSHSY and CDR2 is SAAADI. Trimming stripped 7 bases from V and 2 bases from J, with 11 bases between. The CDR3 sequence is CASKQVFNTEAFF. The DNA of the CDR3 is TGCGCCAGCAAACAGGTTTTCAACACTGAAGCTTTCTTT.

The chain employs TRBV30 and TRBJ1-4; perhaps TRBD1 as D (5 bases). The CDR3 is made up of 14 amino acids. Trimming removed 2 bases from V and 0 bases from J, with 7 bases in between. Germline CDR1 GTSNPN, CDR2 SVGIG (reference sequence). CDR3 amino acids: CAWSLTATNEKLFF. Written as DNA, the CDR3 is TGTGCCTGGAGTCTGACAGCAACTAATGAAAAACTGTTTTTT.

This chain links TRBV9 with TRBJ2-6, with D hard to call. The germline V gene encodes CDR1 SGDLS and CDR2 YYNGEE. This CDR3 comprises 18 residues. With 0 bases removed from V and 0 bases from J, the gap between germline ends came to 13 bases. The CDR3 bases are TGTGCCAGCAGCGTAGAACCTGAAACTTCCTCTGGGGCCAACGTCCTGACTTTC. Its translation is CASSVEPETSSGANVLTF.

The chain employs TRBV25-1 and TRBJ2-3; perhaps TRBD2 as D (5 bases). The CDR3 runs 15 residues. V lost 2 bases and J lost 2, with 11 bases in between. Germline loops: CDR1 MGHDK, CDR2 SYGVNS. As DNA, the CDR3 is TGTGCCAGCAGTGAACTAGCCGATTCCACAGATACGCAGTATTTT. It yields the protein CASSELADSTDTQYF.

The chain combines TRBV6-5 with TRBJ2-1, with a possible D match to TRBD2 (6 bases). This CDR3 contains 14 residues. V lost 5 bases to trimming and J lost 5 bases, with 13 bases between them. The germline CDR1 and CDR2 sequences are MNHEY and SVGAGI. The CDR3, as DNA: TGTGCCAGCAGTCAAGGGACTCCGAACAATGAGCAGTTCTTC. Translated, it gives CASSQGTPNNEQFF.

V and J are TRBV6-5 and TRBJ1-5; 7 nucleotides agree with TRBD1. Germline loops: CDR1 MNHEY, CDR2 SVGAGI. The CDR3 is 13 amino acids. Trimming at V came to 6 bases and at J to 6 bases, leaving 5 bases not matched to a gene. The CDR3 is CASSDRVGQPQHF. The CDR3, as DNA: TGTGCCAGCAGCGACAGGGTTGGTCAGCCCCAGCATTTT.

The V gene is TRBV10-2, the J gene TRBJ2-7; D not certain. This CDR3 is built from 16 residues. In germline, CDR1 is WSHSY, CDR2 SAAADI. Deletions cut 8 bases from V and 0 bases from J, with 20 bases between. CDR3 in amino acids: CASGSPDPASSYEQYF. In nucleotides, the CDR3 is TGCGCCAGCGGTTCCCCCGATCCAGCTAGCTCCTACGAGCAGTACTTC.

The table lists this clone with a count of one. The rearrangement uses TRBV5-8 and TRBJ2-2; possibly TRBD1 for D (5 bases). V lost 5 bases to trimming and J lost 1 base, with 18 bases between them. This CDR3 has 17 amino acids. Germline V CDR1 and CDR2: SGHTS, YDEGEE. The CDR3 reads CASSLTENLLNTGELFF. As DNA, the CDR3 is TGTGCCAGCAGTCTGACAGAAAACCTGTTGAACACCGGGGAGCTGTTTTTT.

The chain links TRBV5-1 to TRBJ2-1; D possibly corresponds to TRBD1 (6 bases). Germline V gene lookup returns CDR1 SGHRS and CDR2 YFSETQ. The V gene lost 6 bases and the J gene lost 2 bases, with 12 bases spanning the gap. The length of the CDR3 is 14 residues. The CDR3 DNA is TGCGCCAGCACCGCAGGGGAACCCTACAATGAGCAGTTCTTC. Translating gives CASTAGEPYNEQFF. Full variable domain (missing parts from reference TRBV5-1 and TRBJ2-1): KAGVTQTPRYLIKTRGQQVTLSCSPISGHRSVSWYQQTPGQGLQFLFEYFSETQRNKGNFPGRFSGRQFSNSRSEMNVSTLELGDSALYLCASTAGEPYNEQFFGPGTRLTVL.

The CDR3 spells CASSLRITGTTGELFF. CDR3 in DNA: TGTGCCAGCAGCCTACGCATTACAGGGACGACCGGGGAGCTGTTTTTT. The gene calls are TRBV5-6 and TRBJ2-2; a possible D gene is TRBD1 (6 bases). The germline V and J ends were trimmed by 4 bases and 5 bases, with 18 bases remaining between them. The CDR3 loop spans 16 amino acids. Germline CDR1 and CDR2: SGHDT and YYEEEE.

The rearrangement uses TRBV19 and TRBJ1-2; 8 nucleotides agree with TRBD1. V lost 7 bases, J lost 6 bases, and 16 bases stayed unmatched. This CDR3 region has 16 residues. Germline V gives CDR1 LNHDA, CDR2 SQIVND (reference sequence). CDR3 in amino acids: CASNLRFGQGAHGYTF. CDR3 coding DNA: TGTGCCAGTAACCTGAGGTTTGGACAGGGAGCGCATGGCTACACCTTC.

The chain is built from TRBV6-5 and TRBJ1-4; tentative D call: TRBD1 (6 bases). The V end lost 0 bases, the J end lost 7 bases, and 12 bases lay between the germline ends. Germline V gene data show CDR1 as MNHEY and CDR2 as SVGAGI. This CDR3 contains 15 residues. CDR3 coding DNA: TGTGCCAGCAGTTACTCAGGGACAAGAAGTGAAAAACTGTTTTTT. Translated, it gives CASSYSGTRSEKLFF.

Concerning this clone: One end of the junction fails to match germline, which may point to a read error. The rearrangement uses TRBV6-1 and TRBJ1-2; 9 nucleotides align to TRBD1. The CDR3 is 12 amino acids. The germline gives CDR1 MNHNS, CDR2 SASEGT. The CDR3 DNA reads as TGTGCCGCCAGGACAGGGGACTACGGCTACACCTTC. This translates into CAARTGDYGYTF.

This chain connects TRBV6-5 to TRBJ2-7; D is unclear. Germline CDR1 MNHEY, CDR2 SVGAGI. V dropped 0 bases and J dropped 1 base, with 7 bases sitting between them. The CDR3 has 14 residues. This CDR3 is CASSYSTASYEQYF. In DNA, the CDR3 is TGTGCCAGCAGTTACTCCACAGCTTCCTACGAGCAGTACTTC.

The chain combines TRBV27 with TRBJ2-4, with D unresolved. This CDR3 is 12 amino acids long. Germline CDR1 and CDR2: MNHEY and SMNVEV (reference sequence). V dropped 3 bases and J dropped 7 bases, with 7 bases sitting between them. The CDR3 coding sequence is TGTGCCAGCAGTTTTAACACCAACATTCAGTACTTC. Protein: CASSFNTNIQYF.

This sequence joins TRBV4-2 and TRBJ2-6, with 12 bases aligning to TRBD2. Germline V gives CDR1 LGHNA, CDR2 YNFKEQ. J was trimmed by 0 bases and V by 4 bases; bases with no gene match: 7. This CDR3 has 19 amino acids. The CDR3 DNA reads TGTGCCAGCAGCCCACAACTAGCGGGAGGACCCTCTGGGGCCAACGTCCTGACTTTC. Its translation is CASSPQLAGGPSGANVLTF.

This clone turned up a few times. The chain uses TRBV19 and TRBJ1-1; D is ambiguous. The CDR3 runs 15 residues. The V gene lost 6 bases and the J gene lost 0 bases, with 14 bases spanning the gap. Germline V gene data show CDR1 as LNHDA and CDR2 as SQIVND (reference sequence). CDR3 sequence reads: CASSYLPGVNTEAFF. The CDR3 DNA is TGTGCCAGTAGCTACCTACCCGGGGTGAACACTGAAGCTTTCTTT.

The gene calls are TRBV28 and TRBJ1-5, with D possibly TRBD1 on 5 matching bases. The V and J ends lost 2 bases and 15 bases respectively, with 17 bases between them. Germline V gives CDR1 MDHEN, CDR2 SYDVKM. The CDR3 has 13 amino acids. The CDR3: CASSLSMRDPVHF. The DNA of the CDR3 is TGTGCCAGCAGTTTAAGCATGCGGGACCCCGTGCATTTT.